A single sample gave rise to the 4 T cell receptor beta chains below, sequenced in a study of vaccination effects on CD4 cells after COVID-19. Sequenced by immunoSEQ multiplex PCR; TCRdb stores in-frame clones only, minus some. Among about 22,000 clones listed, over 75% were seen once. Peptide-pool stimulation followed by sequencing identified expanded antigen-specific CD4+ clonotypes in the ViraFEST assay. Following culture for around 10 days, CD4+ T cells were isolated. Two-dose vaccination with either BNT162b2 or mRNA-1273 was given to the participants. These receptors have no known antigen. Sequencing used CD4+ T cells from PBMCs cultured with HCoV-NL63 spike peptides, obtained after COVID-19 vaccination. These receptors were taken from a human donor who received a COVID-19 vaccine.

The rearrangement uses TRBV5-8 and TRBJ1-2; possible D gene TRBD1, 6 bases. The CDR3 has 12 residues. With 1 base removed from V and 8 bases from J, the gap between germline ends came to 9 bases. In germline, CDR1 is SGHTS, CDR2 YDEGEE. In nucleotides, the CDR3 is TGTGCCAGCAGCTTGACAGGGAGCGGCTACACCTTC. The encoded protein is CASSLTGSGYTF.

J is TRBJ2-2 and V is TRBV21-1; no check of the table's D call, TRBD2, against the DNA was made. TRBV21-1 represents a pseudogene. This CDR3 is built from 16 residues. CDR3 DNA sequence: TGTGCCAGCAGCAAAGATGAGCGGGAGAACACCGGGGAGCTGTTTTTT. It translates to CASSKDERENTGELFF.

The genes are TRBV19 and TRBJ2-7; TRBD2 agrees at 15 bases. The junction had 1 base not matched to a gene; V was cut back by 4 bases and J by 3 bases. Germline CDR1 reads LNHDA; CDR2 reads SQIVND (reference sequence). The CDR3 runs to 15 residues. This chain's CDR3 is CASSRGLAGGYEQYF. In DNA, the CDR3 is TGTGCCAGTAGTAGGGGACTAGCGGGAGGCTACGAGCAGTACTTC.

The rearrangement uses TRBV5-1 and TRBJ2-3; 8 nucleotides match TRBD1. The CDR3 runs to 15 residues. The J segment lost 0 bases and the V segment lost 4 bases, leaving 4 bases of the junction unmatched. Germline CDR1 reads SGHRS; CDR2 reads YFSETQ. The CDR3 protein is CASSPDRASTDTQYF. The CDR3 DNA is TGCGCCAGCAGCCCGGACAGGGCTAGCACAGATACGCAGTATTTT.